This T cell receptor (beta chain) is drawn from a study of cytomegalovirus exposure and HLA in healthy donors. Study outcomes and limitations: Diagnosis of cytomegalovirus status made by the classifier reportedly showed high specificity and sensitivity.

This clone was seen only once. No antigen is known for it. Germline V gene data show CDR1 as KGHSH and CDR2 as LQKENI. CDR3 length: 15 amino acids. The PCR contained 60 Vbeta and 13 Jbeta primers. Repertoires were generated with immunoSEQ multiplex PCR, while TCRdb's copy carries only in-frame clones and drops some. The table has 140,000 to 150,000 clones, about 80% seen once. Material for sequencing was PBMCs. This clonotype was obtained from a woman in her fifties or sixties in good health and CMV-seropositive. The rearrangement links TRBV18 to TRBJ2-2; 10 positions agree with TRBD1. The J call could be wrong; TRBJ1-3 is a better fit for the DNA end. The CDR3: CASSVRDRGGNTIYF. CDR3 nucleotide sequence: TGTGCCAGCTCAGTCCGGGACAGGGGTGGAAACACCATATATTTT.